These 24 T cell receptor beta chains were sequenced from one sample in a study of cytomegalovirus exposure and HLA in healthy donors. Primers for the PCR totalled 60 Vbeta and 13 Jbeta. Produced via immunoSEQ multiplex PCR; TCRdb's table is partial and in-frame only. The table records around 140,000 clones, roughly 78% of them present only once. Sequences were obtained from PBMCs. These TCRs come from a female donor in good health and CMV-seronegative.

This chain links TRBV29-1 with TRBJ1-1; D is possibly TRBD1 (5 bases). Germline CDR1 and CDR2: SQVTM and ANQGSEA. The ends were cut back, 4 bases at V and 3 bases at J, with 9 bases in the middle. The CDR3 loop spans 12 amino acids. CDR3 sequence reads: CSVGQGHTEAFF. Written as DNA, the CDR3 is TGCAGCGTTGGGCAGGGCCACACTGAAGCTTTCTTT. The complete variable domain, with remaining parts taken from reference TRBV29-1 and TRBJ1-1, reads SAVISQKPSRDICQRGTSLTIQCQVDSQVTMMFWYRQQPGQSLTLIATANQGSEATYESGFVIDKFPISRPNLTFSTLTVSNMSPEDSSIYLCSVGQGHTEAFFGQGTRLTVV.

The V gene is TRBV7-3, the J gene TRBJ2-6, with D possibly matching TRBD2 (5 bases). V shed 0 bases and J shed 0 bases, with 15 bases lying between them. The germline V gene has CDR1 SGHTA and CDR2 FQGTGA. This CDR3 spans 19 amino acids. The CDR3 loop is CASSLTVTGIGSGANVLTF. In DNA, the CDR3 is TGTGCCAGCAGCTTAACGGTGACGGGGATAGGCTCTGGGGCCAACGTCCTGACTTTC. Together with reference TRBV7-3 and TRBJ2-6, the CDR3 gives the full variable domain: GAGVSQTPSNKVTEKGKYVELRCDPISGHTALYWYRQSLGQGPEFLIYFQGTGAADDSGLPNDRFFAVRPEGSVSTLKIQRTERGDSAVYLCASSLTVTGIGSGANVLTFGAGSRLTVL.

Only a few counts were recorded for this clone. V gene TRBV4-3 combines with J gene TRBJ2-7; no definite D call. This CDR3 is 11 amino acids long. V was pared by 0 bases and J by 10 bases, with 7 bases between. Looked up from germline, CDR1 is LGHNA and CDR2 is YSLEER. The CDR3 spells CASSQDHQQYF. The CDR3 coding sequence is TGCGCCAGCAGCCAAGACCATCAACAGTACTTC.

V and J are TRBV4-2 and TRBJ1-3; D is unresolved. CDR3 length equals 16 residues. Germline CDR1 is LGHNA and CDR2 is YNFKEQ. The V gene lost 0 bases and the J gene lost 0 bases, with 9 bases spanning the gap. The CDR3 region is CASSQERSHSGNTIYF. CDR3 coding DNA: TGTGCCAGCAGCCAAGAGAGAAGTCACTCTGGAAACACCATATATTTT.

Comments on this clone: An end of the junction does not agree with germline; a read error may underlie this. The rearrangement links TRBV28 to TRBJ1-2; D ambiguous. Looked up from germline, CDR1 is MDHEN and CDR2 is SYDVKM. CDR3 length equals 14 residues. CDR3 sequence: CASSLSGLLYGYTF. DNA for the CDR3: TGTGCCAGCAGCTTATCGGGTTTACTCTATGGCTACACCTTC.

The V gene is TRBV25-1, the J gene TRBJ2-2, with TRBD1 matching over 12 bases. V lost 4 bases, J lost 5 bases, and 2 bases stayed unmatched. Germline CDR1 and CDR2: MGHDK and SYGVNS. The CDR3 is 15 amino acids. CDR3 protein: CASSVGQGATGELFF. In nucleotides, the CDR3 is TGTGCCAGCAGTGTGGGACAGGGGGCAACCGGGGAGCTGTTTTTT.

The CDR3 coding sequence is TGTGCCAGCAGCCCTTCCAGCGGGGGGCGGGAGCAGTTCTTC. Encoded protein: CASSPSSGGREQFF. J is TRBJ2-1 and V is TRBV7-3, with 9 bases matching TRBD2. Germline CDR1 and CDR2: SGHTA and FQGTGA. The CDR3 covers 14 residues. J gave up 10 bases and V 5 bases, and 9 bases lay outside the gene matches.

The J gene is TRBJ1-6, the V gene TRBV6-6, with D unresolved. The CDR3 is 15 amino acids. Trimming pared 8 bases from V and 2 bases from J, leaving 13 bases between. Germline values: CDR1 MNHNY, CDR2 SVGAGI (reference sequence). The CDR3 region has the DNA TGTGCCAGCTGGGAAAGCGGGGCCTATAATTCACCCCTCCACTTT. It is translated as CASWESGAYNSPLHF.

The chain recombines TRBV2 with TRBJ2-5; 9 bases agree with TRBD2. V shed 4 bases and J 6 bases; nucleotides not matched to a gene: 6. Germline loops: CDR1 SNHLY, CDR2 FYNNEI. The CDR3 contains 14 residues. The CDR3 DNA reads TGTGCCAGCAGTGGGGCGGGGGGGCGGAAGACCCAGTACTTC. It yields the protein CASSGAGGRKTQYF.

The V gene is TRBV5-4, the J gene TRBJ1-1, with D perhaps matching TRBD1 (6 bases). This CDR3 is built from 12 residues. Germline V gene data show CDR1 as SGHNT and CDR2 as YYREEE (reference sequence). V was shortened by 4 bases and J by 6 bases, with 10 bases between the two germline ends. CDR3 sequence: CASSRGYPEAFF. The CDR3 DNA reads TGTGCCAGCAGCAGGGGGTACCCTGAAGCTTTCTTT.

This chain links TRBV27 with TRBJ1-1, with 9 bases fitting TRBD1. Germline CDR1 MNHEY, CDR2 SMNVEV (reference sequence). The CDR3 contains 12 residues. Trimming cost V 2 bases and J 9 bases; bases outside gene matches: 1. The CDR3 nucleotides read TGTGCCAGCAGTTTAAACAGGGGGCAAGCTTTCTTT. Translating gives CASSLNRGQAFF.

The DNA of the CDR3 is TGTGCCAGCAGCCCAAGGGGTGAGCGTAGTGAAAAACTGTTTTTT. It is translated as CASSPRGERSEKLFF. This chain joins TRBV9 and TRBJ1-4; weak D call: TRBD1 (5 bases). Trimming removed 4 bases at V and 7 bases at J, with 17 bases between. Germline V gene sequence: CDR1 SGDLS, CDR2 YYNGEE. This CDR3 contains 15 residues.

The V gene is TRBV7-2, the J gene TRBJ2-7; no reliable D call. Trimming removed 5 bases from V and 3 bases from J, with 8 bases in between. This CDR3 contains 12 residues. CDR1 is SGHTA and CDR2 is FQGNSA in the germline V gene. The CDR3 reads CASSPYFYEQYF. For the CDR3, the DNA is TGTGCCAGCAGCCCGTATTTCTACGAGCAGTACTTC.

This clone was detected a few times. The J gene is TRBJ2-1, the V gene TRBV10-2; D is possibly TRBD2 (5 bases). The V end was cut by 7 bases, the J end by 7 bases, with 11 bases between. Germline loops: CDR1 WSHSY, CDR2 SAAADI. The CDR3 consists of 12 residues. The CDR3 region has the DNA TGCGCCAGCATGGTGGGAGTTAATGAGCAGTTCTTC. Protein product: CASMVGVNEQFF.

This clone occurred a few times. V is TRBV7-8 and J is TRBJ2-2; tentatively, D is TRBD2 (5 bases). This CDR3 spans 15 amino acids. Germline V gene data show CDR1 as SGHVS and CDR2 as FQNEAQ. The ends were cut back, 5 bases at V and 0 bases at J, with 10 bases in the middle. CDR3 loop: CASSLRTPNTGELFF. The CDR3 DNA is TGTGCCAGCAGCCTACGGACTCCGAACACCGGGGAGCTGTTTTTT.

The chain uses TRBV28 and TRBJ1-5, with TRBD1 matching 10 bases. Germline-derived CDR1 and CDR2 are MDHEN and SYDVKM. CDR3 length equals 15 residues. V lost 3 bases, J lost 7 bases, and 6 bases stayed unmatched. The CDR3 DNA follows: TGTGCCAGCAGTTTTGGGACAGGGGTTTCCCAGCCCCAGCATTTT. Its protein is CASSFGTGVSQPQHF.

This chain joins TRBV4-2 and TRBJ2-7, with 11 positions matching TRBD2. Germline V gene lookup returns CDR1 LGHNA and CDR2 YNFKEQ. The V gene end was trimmed by 2 bases and the J gene end by 3 bases; junction bases not matched to a gene: 6. The CDR3 totals 16 residues. The CDR3 coding sequence is TGTGCCAGCAGCCAATCGACTAGCGGGGTCCTCTACGAGCAGTACTTC. Residues: CASSQSTSGVLYEQYF.

This chain uses TRBV28 with TRBJ1-6, with D perhaps matching TRBD1 (6 bases). There are 13 residues in the CDR3. Trimming shortened V by 6 bases and J by 8 bases, and 11 bases separated the two germline ends. Germline V gene sequence: CDR1 MDHEN, CDR2 SYDVKM. This CDR3 is CASSPDRHSPLHF. The CDR3 bases are TGTGCCAGCAGCCCGGACAGACATTCACCCCTCCACTTT.

The chain couples TRBV5-5 to TRBJ2-2; no firm D call. Trimming cost V 3 bases and J 4 bases, with 16 bases left between them. This CDR3 comprises 16 residues. The germline CDR1 and CDR2 sequences are SGHKS and YYEKEE (reference sequence). CDR3 residues: CASSSGVGTPTGELFF. The CDR3 region has the DNA TGTGCCAGCAGCTCCGGAGTGGGTACACCCACCGGGGAGCTGTTTTTT.

The chain joins TRBV27 to TRBJ2-5; no definite D call. Trimming left V 3 bases short and J 2 bases short, with 10 bases between. The CDR3 contains 14 residues. CDR1 is MNHEY, CDR2 SMNVEV, per germline (reference sequence). DNA for the CDR3: TGTGCCAGCAGTTTTCTGCGGAGACAAGAGACCCAGTACTTC. Amino acids: CASSFLRRQETQYF.

This sequence joins TRBV27 and TRBJ2-1; 11 bases line up with TRBD2. CDR3 length: 14 residues. The V segment lost 3 bases and the J segment 9 bases; nucleotides outside the gene matches: 4. CDR1 is MNHEY and CDR2 is SMNVEV in the germline V gene (reference sequence). The chain's CDR3 is CASSFPTSGAEQFF. DNA for the CDR3: TGTGCCAGCAGTTTCCCGACTAGCGGGGCTGAGCAGTTCTTC.

The rearrangement uses TRBV18 and TRBJ1-5, with 7 bases matching TRBD1. With 6 bases clipped from V and 3 bases from J, the junction kept 8 bases outside the gene matches. This CDR3 is 15 amino acids long. Germline CDR1 reads KGHSH; CDR2 reads LQKENI. As DNA, the CDR3 is TGTGCCAGCTCTCCTAGGACAGGCTTCAATCAGCCCCAGCATTTT. Translating gives CASSPRTGFNQPQHF.

The J gene is TRBJ1-2, the V gene TRBV7-9, with a weak D call TRBD1 (5 bases). Germline lookup yields CDR1 SEHNR and CDR2 FQNEAQ (reference sequence). Trimming took 5 bases from V and 3 from J, leaving 16 bases between them. CDR3 length: 15 residues. The CDR3 sequence: CASSVVPGGYYGYTF. The CDR3, as DNA: TGTGCCAGCAGCGTCGTGCCGGGGGGTTACTATGGCTACACCTTC.

The rearrangement joins TRBV6-5 to TRBJ2-5; 10 bases align to TRBD1. Germline assignment: CDR1 MNHEY and CDR2 SVGAGI. The V gene end was trimmed by 5 bases and the J gene end by 5 bases; junction bases not matched to a gene: 8. This CDR3 is 15 amino acids long. The CDR3 region is CASSPGTGDFETQYF. In DNA form, the CDR3 reads TGTGCCAGCAGTCCTGGGACAGGGGATTTCGAGACCCAGTACTTC.